Shown below are 28 T cell receptor beta chains from a single sample sequenced in a study of PD-1 blockade in classical Hodgkin lymphoma. Every one of the patients relapsed after autologous stem cell transplantation (brentuximab vedotin exposure was variable). Some clones are missing from TCRdb's copy, which holds only in-frame ones; the method was immunoSEQ multiplex PCR. Among approximately 150,000 clones listed, around four fifths were seen once. Sequences were derived from peripheral blood mononuclear cells (PBMCs), sampled before the second cycle of nivolumab. These receptors all stem from a human donor with classical Hodgkin lymphoma.

The chain is built from TRBV2 and TRBJ2-1, with 7 bases fitting TRBD1. Trimming at V came to 7 bases and at J to 15 bases, leaving 18 bases not matched to a gene. Germline V lookup: CDR1 SNHLY, CDR2 FYNNEI. The CDR3 has 14 residues. The CDR3 DNA is TGTGCCAGCAACTGGGACAGCCAAGTAGGAGGTCCGTTCTTC. Translating it yields CASNWDSQVGGPFF.

This clone was picked up a small number of times. V usage is TRBV4-3 and J usage is TRBJ2-1, with D hard to call. The length of the CDR3 is 15 residues. CDR1 is LGHNA and CDR2 is YSLEER in the germline V gene. V was pared by 6 bases and J by 0 bases, with 12 bases between. CDR3 loop: CASRLDPTSYNEQFF. CDR3 bases: TGCGCCAGCAGACTGGACCCGACCTCCTACAATGAGCAGTTCTTC.

This chain links TRBV19 with TRBJ2-1, with D possibly being TRBD2 (6 bases). The CDR3 is 17 amino acids. The ends were cut back, 4 bases at V and 1 base at J, with 17 bases in the middle. Germline CDR1 is LNHDA and CDR2 is SQIVND (reference sequence). CDR3 residues: CASSNPGVAASYNEQFF. As DNA, the CDR3 is TGTGCCAGTAGTAACCCCGGGGTAGCGGCGTCCTACAATGAGCAGTTCTTC.

CDR3 DNA: TGTGCCAGCAGTTTATATCCAGCTTATAGCAATCAGCCCCAGCATTTT. It is translated as CASSLYPAYSNQPQHF. The chain uses TRBV28 and TRBJ1-5; D not certain. Germline CDR1 reads MDHEN; CDR2 reads SYDVKM. The CDR3 loop spans 16 amino acids. Between the trimmed V and J ends, which lost 1 base and 0 bases, there was a span of 10 bases.

This chain uses TRBV7-9 with TRBJ1-6, with 7 bases that match TRBD1. Germline V lookup: CDR1 SEHNR, CDR2 FQNEAQ (reference sequence). The ends lost 1 base at V and 4 bases at J; junction bases unmatched: 7. The CDR3 loop spans 17 amino acids. CDR3 in amino acids: CASSLEERQGYNSPLHF. The CDR3 DNA follows: TGTGCCAGCAGCTTAGAGGAAAGACAGGGATATAATTCACCCCTCCACTTT.

The count of this clone is one. The J gene is TRBJ2-2, the V gene TRBV18; 10 bases map to TRBD2. In germline, CDR1 is KGHSH, CDR2 LQKENI. The CDR3 covers 20 residues. J lost 6 bases, V lost 2 bases, and 18 bases had no gene match. CDR3: CASSPSPFPFPSGSAGELFF. The CDR3, as DNA: TGTGCCAGCTCACCAAGTCCCTTTCCATTCCCTAGCGGGAGTGCCGGGGAGCTGTTTTTT.

This chain connects TRBV4-1 to TRBJ1-5; tentatively, D is TRBD1 (5 bases). The CDR3 extends over 16 amino acids. Trimming stripped 3 bases from V and 2 bases from J, with 14 bases between. Germline V gene sequence: CDR1 MGHRA, CDR2 YSYEKL. The CDR3 sequence: CASSQVSRVGNQPQHF. In DNA, the CDR3 is TGCGCCAGCAGCCAGGTATCCAGGGTCGGCAATCAGCCCCAGCATTTT.

The chain is built from TRBV4-1 and TRBJ1-2; D might be TRBD1 (6 bases). Germline CDR1 MGHRA, CDR2 YSYEKL. This CDR3 is built from 13 residues. Trimming left V 3 bases short and J 5 bases short, with 10 bases between. CDR3 DNA: TGCGCCAGCAGCCATGGACAGTTTTATGGCTACACCTTC. Residues: CASSHGQFYGYTF.

This clone was seen a handful of times. The chain is built from TRBV19 and TRBJ1-2, with D perhaps TRBD1 (6 bases). Trimming removed 5 bases from V and 4 bases from J, with 23 bases in between. Germline V gene sequence: CDR1 LNHDA, CDR2 SQIVND (reference sequence). This CDR3 has 17 amino acids. Here the CDR3 reads CASSPVGTQLSPYGYTF. The CDR3, as DNA: TGTGCCAGTAGTCCCGTGGGGACACAGCTTAGTCCCTATGGCTACACCTTC.

The chain employs TRBV7-3 and TRBJ2-1, with 11 nucleotides matching TRBD2. Germline-derived CDR1 and CDR2 are SGHTA and FQGTGA. The CDR3 has 15 amino acids. With V trimmed by 5 bases and J by 7 bases, 7 bases remained unmatched. CDR3 sequence (DNA): TGTGCCAGCAGCCCCCTAGCGGGAGGCAGGAATGAGCAGTTCTTC. Amino acid sequence: CASSPLAGGRNEQFF.

The genes are TRBV6-6 and TRBJ1-1, with D unclear. V lost 2 bases, J lost 3 bases, and 13 bases lay in between. Germline lookup yields CDR1 MNHNY and CDR2 SVGAGI (reference sequence). The CDR3 spans 15 residues. The CDR3 DNA reads as TGTGCCAGCAGTTACAGGCCAAGGGTTGACACTGAAGCTTTCTTT. Its translation: CASSYRPRVDTEAFF.

The V and J genes are TRBV5-6 and TRBJ1-2; 12 bases map to TRBD1. CDR3 length: 14 residues. The V and J ends lost 4 bases and 4 bases, in that order; junction bases with no gene match: 2. CDR1 is SGHDT, CDR2 YYEEEE, per germline. CDR3 sequence (DNA): TGTGCCAGCAGCGGGACAGGGGGCACCTATGGCTACACCTTC. Its protein product is CASSGTGGTYGYTF.

V usage is TRBV7-3 and J usage is TRBJ2-3; 11 bases line up with TRBD2. This CDR3 is 16 amino acids long. Germline V gene lookup returns CDR1 SGHTA and CDR2 FQGTGA. V was clipped by 0 bases and J by 3 bases; unmatched bases: 2. The CDR3 loop reads CASSLTSGGATDTQYF. CDR3 nucleotide sequence: TGTGCCAGCAGCTTAACTAGCGGGGGGGCAACAGATACGCAGTATTTT. The full variable domain, in which reference TRBV7-3 and TRBJ2-3 provide the parts outside the CDR3, is GAGVSQTPSNKVTEKGKYVELRCDPISGHTALYWYRQSLGQGPEFLIYFQGTGAADDSGLPNDRFFAVRPEGSVSTLKIQRTERGDSAVYLCASSLTSGGATDTQYFGPGTRLTVL.

This chain connects TRBV30 to TRBJ1-1, with D perhaps matching TRBD1 (5 bases). From germline, CDR1 is GTSNPN and CDR2 SVGIG (reference sequence). This CDR3 has 13 amino acids. Trimming cost V 2 bases and J 3 bases, with 10 bases left between them. CDR3 in amino acids: CAWSKGAHTEAFF. DNA for the CDR3: TGTGCCTGGAGTAAAGGGGCCCACACTGAAGCTTTCTTT.

There are a few counts of this clone. The rearrangement uses TRBV6-5 and TRBJ1-5, with a tentative D call TRBD1 (5 bases). This CDR3 region has 14 residues. From germline, CDR1 is MNHEY and CDR2 SVGAGI. V was cut by 9 bases and J by 3 bases, with 15 bases left in between. The CDR3 here is CASRRGDPNQPQHF. The CDR3 coding sequence is TGTGCCAGTCGGCGAGGGGACCCCAATCAGCCCCAGCATTTT.

The chain uses TRBV11-3 and TRBJ2-3; 9 bases are shared with TRBD1. The V gene end was trimmed by 3 bases and the J gene end by 1 base; junction bases not matched to a gene: 14. This CDR3 has 19 residues. Germline V gene data show CDR1 as SGHNT and CDR2 as YENEEA. In nucleotides, the CDR3 is TGTGCCAGCAGCTTGGCGGGCGGGACAGGGACTGGAGGCACAGATACGCAGTATTTT. This sequence encodes CASSLAGGTGTGGTDTQYF.

This clone was counted a few times. V is TRBV10-3 and J is TRBJ1-2; D is unclear. This CDR3 is built from 14 residues. CDR1 ENHRY and CDR2 SYGVKD come from the germline V gene. Trimming cost V 3 bases and J 4 bases, with 12 bases left between them. DNA for the CDR3: TGTGCCATCAGTGAACCGACGGGAATCTATGGCTACACCTTC. Amino acid sequence: CAISEPTGIYGYTF.

In this sample, this clone turned up once. As DNA, the CDR3 is TGCGCCAGCAGCTTGGCTGGGGTCAACGGCGAACTGTTTTTT. Translating it yields CASSLAGVNGELFF. This chain links TRBV5-1 with TRBJ1-4; unclear D gene. Germline CDR1 is SGHRS and CDR2 is YFSETQ. The V gene lost 0 bases and the J gene lost 12 bases, with 15 bases spanning the gap. This CDR3 comprises 14 residues. The complete variable domain, with remaining parts taken from reference TRBV5-1 and TRBJ1-4, reads KAGVTQTPRYLIKTRGQQVTLSCSPISGHRSVSWYQQTPGQGLQFLFEYFSETQRNKGNFPGRFSGRQFSNSRSEMNVSTLELGDSALYLCASSLAGVNGELFFGSGTQLSVL.

This clone was seen a handful of times. V gene TRBV6-1 combines with J gene TRBJ2-7, with D possibly matching TRBD2 (6 bases). This CDR3 spans 14 amino acids. V was shortened by 6 bases and J by 2 bases, with 14 bases between the two germline ends. Germline-derived CDR1 and CDR2 are MNHNS and SASEGT. The CDR3 DNA sequence: TGTGCCAGCAGCCCCGGGACTCTTCCCTACGAGCAGTACTTC. Translating gives CASSPGTLPYEQYF.

This chain uses TRBV5-1 with TRBJ2-5; perhaps TRBD1 as D (6 bases). Trimming left V 2 bases short and J 5 bases short, with 10 bases between. Germline V CDR1 and CDR2: SGHRS, YFSETQ. CDR3 size: 13 residues. This CDR3 reads CASSFGQRETQYF. The CDR3 DNA follows: TGCGCCAGCAGCTTCGGACAGAGGGAGACCCAGTACTTC.

J is TRBJ1-2 and V is TRBV9; weak D call: TRBD1 (5 bases). CDR3 length: 14 residues. CDR1 is SGDLS, CDR2 YYNGEE, per germline. With 5 bases removed from V and 4 bases from J, the gap between germline ends came to 15 bases. CDR3 sequence reads: CASRGRDGIYGYTF. CDR3 DNA sequence: TGTGCCAGCAGGGGACGGGACGGAATCTATGGCTACACCTTC.

J is TRBJ2-4 and V is TRBV28; D gene uncertain. V gave up 4 bases and J gave up 1 base, with 11 bases separating them. The germline CDR1 and CDR2 sequences are MDHEN and SYDVKM. The CDR3 contains 15 residues. This CDR3 reads CASSSSGLAKNIQYF. The CDR3 DNA is TGTGCCAGCAGTTCCTCCGGGCTGGCCAAAAACATTCAGTACTTC. Full variable domain (remainder filled in from reference TRBV28 and TRBJ2-4): DVKVTQSSRYLVKRTGEKVFLECVQDMDHENMFWYRQDPGLGLRLIYFSYDVKMKEKGDIPEGYSVSREKKERFSLILESASTNQTSMYLCASSSSGLAKNIQYFGAGTRLSVL.

The CDR3 DNA follows: TGTGCCAGCAGTTACTCGACCATCGGGGAGCTGTTTTTT. Its protein product is CASSYSTIGELFF. V is TRBV6-5 and J is TRBJ2-2; D unclear. CDR1 MNHEY and CDR2 SVGAGI come from the germline V gene. This CDR3 spans 13 amino acids. Trimming pared 0 bases from V and 7 bases from J, leaving 6 bases between.

V gene TRBV21-1 combines with J gene TRBJ1-5. TRBV21-1 is described as a pseudogene. The CDR3 is 17 amino acids. The CDR3 nucleotides read TGTGCCAGCAGCAAAGGGGGTTCGGGGTGTGCTTCTCAGCCCCAGCATTTT. Protein sequence: CASSKGGSGCASQPQHF.

The chain combines TRBV7-9 with TRBJ2-1; D is possibly TRBD1 (5 bases). The germline gives CDR1 SEHNR, CDR2 FQNEAQ (reference sequence). Trimming took off 1 base at V and 13 bases at J, with 11 bases between the two ends. CDR3 length: 12 amino acids. CDR3 residues: CASSLGTMIQFF. In DNA form, the CDR3 reads TGTGCCAGCAGCTTAGGGACAATGATTCAGTTCTTC.

DNA of the CDR3: TGTGCCAGCAGCCCCCAGACCGTTAGACTTAATTCACCCCTCCACTTT. Protein product: CASSPQTVRLNSPLHF. The rearrangement joins TRBV11-3 to TRBJ1-6; D uncertain. Germline V lookup: CDR1 SGHNT, CDR2 YENEEA. Trimming removed 5 bases at V and 6 bases at J, with 17 bases between. The CDR3 runs 16 residues.

The chain recombines TRBV2 with TRBJ2-3; a weak D match, TRBD2 (6 bases). There are 17 residues in the CDR3. Trimming took off 7 bases at V and 0 bases at J, with 20 bases between the two ends. Germline CDR1 is SNHLY and CDR2 is FYNNEI. This CDR3 reads CASKAGTHSPSTDTQYF. The DNA of the CDR3 is TGTGCCAGCAAAGCCGGGACTCATTCTCCCAGCACAGATACGCAGTATTTT.

The rearrangement joins TRBV19 to TRBJ2-1; tentatively, D is TRBD1 or TRBD2 (6 bases each). CDR1 and CDR2 (germline): LNHDA, SQIVND (reference sequence). This CDR3 contains 13 residues. The germline V and J ends were trimmed by 7 bases and 2 bases, with 9 bases remaining between them. Here the CDR3 reads CASNRGAYNEQFF. The CDR3 DNA is TGTGCCAGTAATAGGGGGGCCTACAATGAGCAGTTCTTC.